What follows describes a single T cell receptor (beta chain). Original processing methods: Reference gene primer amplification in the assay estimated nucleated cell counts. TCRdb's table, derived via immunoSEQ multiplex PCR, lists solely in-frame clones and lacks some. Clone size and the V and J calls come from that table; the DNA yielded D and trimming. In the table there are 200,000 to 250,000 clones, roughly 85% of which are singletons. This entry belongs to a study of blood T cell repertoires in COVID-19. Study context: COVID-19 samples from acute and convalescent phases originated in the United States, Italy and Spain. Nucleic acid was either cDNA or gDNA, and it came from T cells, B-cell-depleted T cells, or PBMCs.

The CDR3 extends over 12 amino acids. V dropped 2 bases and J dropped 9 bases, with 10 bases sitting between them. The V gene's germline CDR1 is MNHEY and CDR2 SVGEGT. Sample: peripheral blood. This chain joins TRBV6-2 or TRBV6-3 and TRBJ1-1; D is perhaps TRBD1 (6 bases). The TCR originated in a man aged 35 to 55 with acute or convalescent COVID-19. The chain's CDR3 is CASSYPDSQAFF. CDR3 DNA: TGTGCCAGCAGTTACCCGGACAGCCAAGCTTTCTTT.